This entry lists 17 T cell receptor beta chains sequenced from one sample in a study of cytomegalovirus exposure and HLA in healthy donors. Method: immunoSEQ multiplex PCR; TCRdb's copy keeps in-frame clones and lacks some. The table shows 160,000 or so clones, with about 82% occurring only once. The material sequenced was PBMCs. The receptors derive from a young man in good health and CMV-seropositive.

The chain has TRBV4-3 and TRBJ1-2; possible D gene TRBD1, 6 bases. In germline, CDR1 is LGHNA, CDR2 YSLEER. This CDR3 region has 13 residues. Trimming took 3 bases from V and 2 from J, leaving 7 bases between them. The CDR3 region is CASSQQGNYGYTF. CDR3 nucleotide sequence: TGCGCCAGCAGCCAGCAGGGGAACTATGGCTACACCTTC.

The V call is TRBV6-5, the J call TRBJ1-5; 9 bases map to TRBD1. The junction had 6 bases not matched to a gene; V was cut back by 6 bases and J by 6 bases. There are 14 residues in the CDR3. Germline V gene data show CDR1 as MNHEY and CDR2 as SVGAGI. The chain's CDR3 is CASSLETGGQPQHF. CDR3 nucleotides: TGTGCCAGCAGCCTCGAGACAGGGGGTCAGCCCCAGCATTTT.

A few counts support this clone. The chain links TRBV7-2 to TRBJ2-7, with TRBD1 as a possible D gene (5 bases). Germline V lookup: CDR1 SGHTA, CDR2 FQGNSA. The CDR3 length is 13 residues. The V end lost 6 bases, the J end lost 3 bases, and 12 bases lay between the germline ends. CDR3 sequence (DNA): TGTGCCAGCAGTCCAGGGATCCTCTACGAGCAGTACTTC. It is translated as CASSPGILYEQYF.

The chain couples TRBV5-1 to TRBJ2-5, with TRBD1 matching over 7 bases. CDR1 and CDR2 from the germline V gene are SGHRS and YFSETQ. The junction had 14 bases not matched to a gene; V was cut back by 4 bases and J by 5 bases. The CDR3 spans 16 residues. In DNA, the CDR3 is TGCGCCAGCAGCGTCAGGGGGACGGACCCACGTGAGACCCAGTACTTC. Translation: CASSVRGTDPRETQYF.

The chain recombines TRBV29-1 with TRBJ2-3; 7 nucleotides agree with TRBD2. The CDR3 has 14 residues. Germline assignment: CDR1 SQVTM and CDR2 ANQGSEA. Trimming cost V 4 bases and J 4 bases; bases outside gene matches: 8. CDR3 nucleotide sequence: TGCAGCGTTGTGGGCGGCCGGGGGGCAGATACGCAGTATTTT. Protein: CSVVGGRGADTQYF.

This sequence joins TRBV7-9 and TRBJ1-4; 8 bases map to TRBD1. The CDR3 sequence is 16 residues long. Germline V gene data show CDR1 as SEHNR and CDR2 as FQNEAQ (reference sequence). Trimming cost V 4 bases and J 4 bases; bases outside gene matches: 8. The CDR3 region has the DNA TGTGCCAGCAGCTCAACCACAGGGGGAATTAATGAAAAACTGTTTTTT. This sequence encodes CASSSTTGGINEKLFF.

This clone appeared a few times. The chain recombines TRBV7-9 with TRBJ1-6; no firm D call. CDR1 and CDR2 from the germline V gene are SEHNR and FQNEAQ (reference sequence). V lost 8 bases and J lost 8, with 13 bases in between. The CDR3 is made up of 13 amino acids. DNA for the CDR3: TGTGCCAGCGGTAAGAGTATTGATTCACCCCTCCACTTT. It yields the protein CASGKSIDSPLHF.

This chain joins TRBV5-1 and TRBJ1-2; D perhaps matches TRBD1 (5 bases). The CDR3 covers 15 residues. V lost 4 bases and J lost 0, with 13 bases in between. Germline lookup yields CDR1 SGHRS and CDR2 YFSETQ. The CDR3 DNA reads as TGCGCCAGCAGCAGTCCCGACAGCTCTAACTATGGCTACACCTTC. This sequence encodes CASSSPDSSNYGYTF.

The chain couples TRBV29-1 to TRBJ2-7, with D perhaps TRBD2 (6 bases). Trimming stripped 4 bases from V and 2 bases from J, with 21 bases between. CDR1 SQVTM and CDR2 ANQGSEA come from the germline V gene. The CDR3 consists of 16 residues. As DNA, the CDR3 is TGCAGCGTTGTCCCGTCCGCGGGACTTACAACCTACGAGCAGTACTTC. Protein product: CSVVPSAGLTTYEQYF.

The chain has TRBV11-1 and TRBJ2-5; TRBD2 might be the D (5 bases). The V and J ends lost 0 bases and 5 bases respectively, with 7 bases between them. The CDR3 covers 13 residues. The V gene's germline CDR1 is SGHAT and CDR2 FQDESV (reference sequence). The CDR3 DNA follows: TGTGCCAGCAGCTTAGCCGGGGTTGAGACCCAGTACTTC. Residues: CASSLAGVETQYF.

The chain joins TRBV19 to TRBJ1-1; 7 nucleotides agree with TRBD1. The CDR3 runs 13 residues. CDR1 is LNHDA and CDR2 is SQIVND in the germline V gene (reference sequence). Losses at the gene ends were 6 bases for V and 7 bases for J; bases not matched to a gene: 8. The CDR3 bases are TGTGCCAGTAGGAGGGACAGAGTAAATGAAGCTTTCTTT. Protein product: CASRRDRVNEAFF.

This chain links TRBV27 with TRBJ2-1; TRBD2 matches 9 bases. The CDR3 contains 15 residues. The germline V gene has CDR1 MNHEY and CDR2 SMNVEV (reference sequence). The J segment lost 5 bases and the V segment lost 3 bases, leaving 5 bases of the junction unmatched. The CDR3 is CASSLRTSVNNEQFF. The CDR3 coding sequence is TGTGCCAGCAGTTTGAGGACTAGCGTGAACAATGAGCAGTTCTTC.

V gene TRBV14 combines with J gene TRBJ1-6; no reliable D call. Germline assignment: CDR1 SGHDN and CDR2 FVKESK. Trimming stripped 1 base from V and 8 bases from J, with 9 bases between. The CDR3 runs to 14 residues. DNA for the CDR3: TGTGCCAGCAGCCAAGTTCTGTCCTATTCACCCCTCCACTTT. Translating gives CASSQVLSYSPLHF.

The gene calls are TRBV27 and TRBJ1-2; perhaps TRBD1 as D (6 bases). Trimming removed 3 bases from V and 4 bases from J, with 18 bases in between. Germline CDR1 MNHEY, CDR2 SMNVEV (reference sequence). CDR3 size: 16 residues. The CDR3, as DNA: TGTGCCAGCAGTTTTTCGGGGGGCGACCGAGGCTATGGCTACACCTTC. It codes for CASSFSGGDRGYGYTF.

The chain couples TRBV4-3 to TRBJ1-6; D not resolved. The CDR3 spans 15 residues. Trimming removed 1 base from V and 6 bases from J, with 10 bases in between. The germline V gene encodes CDR1 LGHNA and CDR2 YSLEER. CDR3 sequence reads: CASSQVEQLNSPLHF. The DNA for the CDR3 is TGCGCCAGCAGCCAAGTGGAACAGCTTAATTCACCCCTCCACTTT.

This clone was detected once. The rearrangement joins TRBV6-5 to TRBJ2-2, with a tentative D call TRBD2 (6 bases). Trimming cost V 8 bases and J 0 bases, with 7 bases left between them. CDR3 length equals 13 residues. Germline V CDR1 and CDR2: MNHEY, SVGAGI. CDR3 nucleotide sequence: TGTGCCAGCGGGGAGGCGAACACCGGGGAGCTGTTTTTT. It is translated as CASGEANTGELFF.

This sequence joins TRBV5-5 and TRBJ2-3; D is perhaps TRBD1 (6 bases). Germline CDR1 is SGHKS and CDR2 is YYEKEE (reference sequence). V was shortened by 2 bases and J by 2 bases, with 9 bases between the two germline ends. This CDR3 comprises 14 residues. In DNA form, the CDR3 reads TGTGCCAGCAGCTTTAGACAGGACACAGATACGCAGTATTTT. Its protein is CASSFRQDTDTQYF. The whole variable domain, remainder taken from reference TRBV5-5 and TRBJ2-3, is DAGVTQSPTHLIKTRGQQVTLRCSPISGHKSVSWYQQVLGQGPQFIFQYYEKEERGRGNFPDRFSARQFPNYSSELNVNALLLGDSALYLCASSFRQDTDTQYFGPGTRLTVL.